This T cell receptor (beta chain) was captured by sequencing in a study of blood T cells in healthy people across ages (dated by TCRdb to between 2014 and 2017). Study-wide context: Template switching captured roughly one uniquely barcoded TCR beta cDNA molecule per two T cells in model experiments. The donors were divided into four age groups: young (average around 16 years), middle-aged (under 40), aged (about 61) and long-lived (about 79). Two additional independent replicas of 1 million unique cDNA reads from the same blood draw were analyzed for two donors (one aged 18 to 30 and one aged 80 or older). To track age-related changes in TCR beta repertoire diversity, the study relied on deep sequencing normalized with unique cDNA molecular identifiers. To avoid experimental bias, donors of different ages were randomly spread across the sequencing lanes.

Systemically healthy Caucasian individuals from Russia, 35 to 50 in total and aged about 6 to 100 years, were included as donors. Approximately 10 milliliters of peripheral blood were collected from each donor into EDTA-treated Vacutainer tubes. Ficoll-Paque density-gradient centrifugation was used to isolate PBMCs, with at least 6 million obtained per sample. Total RNA was extracted from PBMCs with Trizol reagent, with at least 5.5 micrograms obtained per sample. Naive CD45RAhigh/CD27high T cell percentages were measured by flow cytometry on a PBMC aliquot from every donor. Library generation was performed with 5' RACE. TCRdb shows the sequencer as Illumina HiSeq 2500. A second roughly 6 to 12 cycle PCR used a sample-barcoded 5' primer and a J-beta primer mix. A template-switch 5' adaptor carrying 12 random nucleotides introduced a unique molecular identifier onto each TCR beta cDNA molecule. Each sample yielded at least 2.5 million CDR3-containing paired-end reads. First-strand cDNA synthesis was performed from all RNA using the Mint cDNA synthesis kit, with priming by a TRBC-specific oligonucleotide. All cDNA was treated with uracil-DNA glycosylase and then went through a first 18-cycle PCR with the universal primers M1SS and BC2_uni_R. From the authors' description of their analysis: Normalization of each sample was performed by random selection of 1 million high-quality reads, each carrying a distinct molecular identifier. Instead of being binned into consensus sequences, reads with shared molecular identifiers were discarded. MiTCR, set to a Q25 quality threshold and the strictest error-elimination algorithm, was used for CDR3 identification, clonotype clustering and error correction. Lower-bound total TCR beta diversity was estimated with a nonparametric unseen species model using Euler transformation. TCRdb took the public reads, trimmed them with fastp at Q25, ran MiXCR for clone calling and kept in-frame beta chains. When rows share a CDR3 protein, they turn into one entry using the most common DNA and genes. In this record, the V and J calls reflect TCRdb's handling and not the investigators' own analysis. The sample profile shows about 2 million distinct CDR3 sequences; approximately 50% of them were found once. The ten largest clones represent more than 2% of the sample.

Trimming takes 2 bases off V and 0 bases off J; junction bases not matched to a gene: 2. CDR1 and CDR2, per the germline V gene, are SGHTA and FQGTGA. Reading from cysteine to phenylalanine, the CDR3 counts 15 amino acids. The sequence is cut down to CDR3 DNA, 45 bases in frame from base 1. About this clonotype itself: This receptor's antigen is unknown. Base quality data are lacking; no much larger clone is found one base away.

Overall results and qualifications from the work: Because the CMV infection status of the donors was unknown, age-related changes in expanded clonotypes may potentially have been confounded. Observed TCR beta diversity correlated strongly with the percentage of naive T cells measured by flow cytometry. Observed TCR beta diversity per million T cells fell roughly linearly with age, and a significant reduction was already apparent by age around 40. Total diversity estimates from one million sequenced T cells were considered lower bounds and underestimates. Because profiling used bulk unsorted PBMCs, naive and antigen-experienced compartments could not be compared conclusively. Compared with the aged group, the long-lived group had more naive CD4+ T cells, fewer expanded clones and increased TCR diversity, a pattern suggesting age selection.

What was sequenced was blood. Here the chain combines TRBV7-3 and TRBJ2-3; TRBD1 matches 7 bases in the middle. The sequence came from a woman aged 40 to 50 in good health. The CDR3 here reads CASSLEGQSTDTQYF. The DNA is as follows: TGTGCCAGCAGCTTAGAGGGACAGAGCACAGATACGCAGTATTTT.